The entry that follows covers one T cell receptor (beta chain) sequence. Its antigen is unidentified. TCRdb re-derived calls from the reads in MiXCR, one entry per CDR3 protein. The sample has nearly 650,000 distinct CDR3 sequences; 24% are singletons. The data belong to a study of T cell repertoires in cytomegalovirus infection. Across the whole study: Public TCR beta signatures marked donors with CMV infection and the matching HLA.

Study-level points and caveats: Cumulated frequencies of public TCR beta families served to identify carriers of CMV plus the relevant HLA. HLA-C-restricted CMV-specific TCR beta clonotypes were dominant in the ex vivo response.

Germline V gene data show CDR1 as SQVTM and CDR2 as ANQGSEA. The CDR3 covers 13 residues. V gave up 7 bases and J gave up 2 bases; unmatched junction bases: 6. The chain recombines TRBV29-1 with TRBJ2-3, with 7 bases fitting TRBD2. The sequenced material came from CD8+ T cells from PBMCs. This TCR came from a human donor in good health (CMV status not recorded). Some clones in this sample may be carry-over from other donors' samples. The CDR3 DNA sequence: TGCAGCGCCGTGGGGGGGAACACAGATACGCAGTATTTT. As protein: CSAVGGNTDTQYF.